Following are 22 T cell receptor beta chains from one sample sequenced in a study of blood T cell repertoires in COVID-19 (dated by TCRdb to the early 2020s). The protocol used for the library was the immunoSEQ multiplex PCR assay. Held by TCRdb, this immuneACCESS table contains in-frame sequences only and omits some clones. Under half of the omission traces to an unresolved V gene where checked; the cause of the rest is unknown. This sample has fewer than 200,000 clones in its table, and roughly 80% of those were observed once. About 5.3% of the sample comes from the top ten. The sequenced material came from PBMCs or T cells enriched from blood (not recorded which). The receptors come from a woman between 40 and 55 years old with acute COVID-19.

This sequence joins TRBV3-1 (or the pseudogene TRBV3-2) and TRBJ1-2; D unresolved. CDR1 and CDR2 (germline): LGHDT, YNNKEL (reference sequence). The CDR3 has 14 residues. V was pared by 2 bases and J by 1 base, with 8 bases between. CDR3 protein: CASSQITGNYGYTF. Written as DNA, the CDR3 is TGTGCCAGCAGCCAAATAACCGGTAACTATGGCTACACCTTC.

The chain joins TRBV5-6 to TRBJ2-5; 9 nucleotides align to TRBD2. The germline V gene has CDR1 SGHDT and CDR2 YYEEEE. Losses at the gene ends were 4 bases for V and 5 bases for J; bases not matched to a gene: 12. CDR3 length: 16 amino acids. The CDR3 DNA follows: TGTGCCAGCAGCCTAAAATCCGGGACTAGCAGGGAGACCCAGTACTTC. It is translated as CASSLKSGTSRETQYF.

The chain joins TRBV30 to TRBJ2-3, with 8 bases identical to TRBD2. CDR1 and CDR2 from the germline V gene are GTSNPN and SVGIG (reference sequence). The V gene end was trimmed by 4 bases and the J gene end by 0 bases; junction bases not matched to a gene: 3. This CDR3 has 14 residues. The CDR3 region has the DNA TGTGCCTGGACTAGCGGGTATAGCACAGATACGCAGTATTTT. The encoded protein is CAWTSGYSTDTQYF.

The CDR3 protein is CASSFIRQGALTEAFF. The CDR3 DNA sequence: TGTGCCAGCAGCTTTATACGCCAGGGGGCGCTCACTGAAGCTTTCTTT. V usage is TRBV11-2 and J usage is TRBJ1-1; 8 nucleotides agree with TRBD1. This CDR3 is 16 amino acids long. J lost 4 bases, V lost 3 bases, and 10 bases had no gene match. Germline assignment: CDR1 SGHAT and CDR2 FQNNGV.

This clone was seen only a few times. This CDR3 is also generated by other DNA sequences in the sample. The chain has TRBV18 and TRBJ2-3; weak D call: TRBD2 (5 bases). V was cut by 6 bases and J by 3 bases, with 10 bases left in between. The CDR3 length is 13 residues. Per the germline V gene, CDR1 is KGHSH and CDR2 is LQKENI. The CDR3 bases are TGTGCCAGCTCCCTCGGCGGGACAGATACGCAGTATTTT. Residues: CASSLGGTDTQYF.

The V and J genes are TRBV15 and TRBJ2-2; 7 bases map to TRBD2. This CDR3 contains 16 residues. CDR1 is LNHNV and CDR2 is YYDKDF in the germline V gene (reference sequence). The ends lost 0 bases at V and 5 bases at J; junction bases unmatched: 6. CDR3 sequence reads: CATSRDPGGGTGELFF. CDR3 coding DNA: TGTGCCACCAGCAGAGATCCGGGAGGAGGGACCGGGGAGCTGTTTTTT.

This chain joins TRBV7-9 and TRBJ2-6; possibly TRBD2 for D (6 bases). The CDR3 sequence is 18 residues long. Per germline, CDR1 SEHNR and CDR2 FQNEAQ (reference sequence). Trimming took 3 bases from V and 1 from J, leaving 16 bases between them. The chain's CDR3 is CASSFYSGGMSGANVLTF. The CDR3 DNA reads as TGTGCCAGCAGCTTTTATAGCGGAGGGATGTCTGGGGCCAACGTCCTGACTTTC. The full variable domain, completed using reference TRBV7-9 and TRBJ2-6, is DTGVSQNPRHKITKRGQNVTFRCDPISEHNRLYWYRQTLGQGPEFLTYFQNEAQLEKSRLLSDRFSAERPKGSFSTLEIQRTEQGDSAMYLCASSFYSGGMSGANVLTFGAGSRLTVL.

This chain joins TRBV19 and TRBJ2-1; D perhaps matches TRBD1 (5 bases). Germline loops: CDR1 LNHDA, CDR2 SQIVND (reference sequence). V lost 4 bases and J lost 10, with 14 bases in between. The CDR3 has 13 amino acids. The CDR3 region is CASSTEDREEQFF. The CDR3 DNA reads TGTGCCAGTAGTACGGAAGACAGAGAAGAGCAGTTCTTC.

The rearrangement joins TRBV10-3 to TRBJ2-2, with TRBD2 identical over 9 bases. The CDR3 is 16 amino acids. From germline, CDR1 is ENHRY and CDR2 SYGVKD. J lost 6 bases, V lost 2 bases, and 7 bases had no gene match. The CDR3: CAISERTSVNPGELFF. CDR3 nucleotide sequence: TGTGCCATCAGTGAGCGGACTAGCGTTAATCCCGGGGAGCTGTTTTTT.

This chain joins TRBV6-5 and TRBJ1-2, with D perhaps TRBD1 (6 bases). Germline V CDR1 and CDR2: MNHEY, SVGAGI. V was pared by 0 bases and J by 4 bases, with 12 bases between. The CDR3 extends over 15 amino acids. The CDR3 coding sequence is TGTGCCAGCAGTTACTCAAACACAGGGAGCTATGGCTACACCTTC. Amino acid sequence: CASSYSNTGSYGYTF.

CDR3 nucleotides: TGTGCCAGCAGTCTACTAGCGGGAGGTACAGATACGCAGTATTTT. Its translation is CASSLLAGGTDTQYF. The chain uses TRBV6-5 and TRBJ2-3; 12 positions agree with TRBD2. Germline-derived CDR1 and CDR2 are MNHEY and SVGAGI. V trimming: 5 bases; J trimming: 3 bases; junction bases outside the gene matches: 3. This CDR3 has 15 residues.

J is TRBJ1-1 and V is TRBV30; D is undetermined. CDR1 is GTSNPN and CDR2 is SVGIG in the germline V gene (reference sequence). The length of the CDR3 is 14 residues. The germline V and J ends were trimmed by 5 bases and 4 bases, with 17 bases remaining between them. The CDR3 is CAWCKRKGGTEAFF. CDR3 in DNA: TGTGCCTGGTGTAAGCGGAAAGGAGGCACTGAAGCTTTCTTT.

This chain joins TRBV6-4 and TRBJ2-1, with D possibly matching TRBD2 (6 bases). CDR1 MRHNA and CDR2 SNTAGT come from the germline V gene. This CDR3 is built from 14 residues. Between the trimmed V and J ends, which lost 6 bases and 5 bases, there was a span of 14 bases. Here the CDR3 DNA reads TGTGCCAGCAGCCCAAGCGGGCTAAACAATGAGCAGTTCTTC. Amino acids: CASSPSGLNNEQFF.

V usage is TRBV18 and J usage is TRBJ2-3, with a tentative D call TRBD2 (6 bases). Germline V gene lookup returns CDR1 KGHSH and CDR2 LQKENI. V lost 4 bases, J lost 6 bases, and 17 bases lay in between. CDR3 length equals 15 residues. CDR3 sequence reads: CASSLRDSVPDTQYF. DNA of the CDR3: TGTGCCAGCTCACTACGGGACTCCGTTCCCGATACGCAGTATTTT.

The chain links TRBV6-5 to TRBJ1-2, with unresolved D. Trimming shortened V by 11 bases and J by 6 bases, and 10 bases separated the two germline ends. Germline V gives CDR1 MNHEY, CDR2 SVGAGI. This CDR3 region has 10 residues. As DNA, the CDR3 is TGTGCCGACCCCGGGAATGGCTACACCTTC. Amino acids: CADPGNGYTF.

CDR3 nucleotide sequence: TGCAGTGCTAGTCATGCGGGAGGAAGTGGTGAGCAGTTCTTC. Amino acids: CSASHAGGSGEQFF. The chain joins TRBV20-1 to TRBJ2-1; 8 bases line up with TRBD2. V gave up 3 bases and J gave up 9 bases; unmatched junction bases: 10. Germline-derived CDR1 and CDR2 are DFQATT and SNEGSKA (reference sequence). The CDR3 totals 14 residues.

The chain uses TRBV5-6 and TRBJ2-1; 15 bases are shared with TRBD2. The germline V gene has CDR1 SGHDT and CDR2 YYEEEE. V was pared by 3 bases and J by 2 bases, with 3 bases of the junction left unmatched. The CDR3 is made up of 17 amino acids. This chain's CDR3 is CASSSGTSGRTYNEQFF. DNA for the CDR3: TGTGCCAGCAGCTCCGGGACTAGCGGGAGGACCTACAATGAGCAGTTCTTC. Variable domain in full (rest from reference TRBV5-6 and TRBJ2-1): DAGVTQSPTHLIKTRGQQVTLRCSPKSGHDTVSWYQQALGQGPQFIFQYYEEEERQRGNFPDRFSGHQFPNYSSELNVNALLLGDSALYLCASSSGTSGRTYNEQFFGPGTRLTVL.

V is TRBV30 and J is TRBJ1-1; possibly TRBD1 for D (5 bases). The CDR3 has 13 amino acids. CDR1 and CDR2 (germline): GTSNPN, SVGIG (reference sequence). The V end lost 0 bases, the J end lost 5 bases, and 10 bases lay between the germline ends. The CDR3 sequence: CAWSVASGTEAFF. The CDR3 DNA sequence: TGTGCCTGGAGTGTGGCTTCAGGGACTGAAGCTTTCTTT.

The V gene is TRBV30, the J gene TRBJ2-5; 10 nucleotides agree with TRBD2. The length of the CDR3 is 15 residues. CDR1 is GTSNPN and CDR2 is SVGIG in the germline V gene (reference sequence). Losses at the gene ends were 1 base for V and 6 bases for J; bases not matched to a gene: 8. CDR3 coding DNA: TGTGCCTGGAGTGGGGAGCGGGAGGGCTCCAAGACCCAGTACTTC. The encoded protein is CAWSGEREGSKTQYF.

J is TRBJ2-1 and V is TRBV18; 15 nucleotides align to TRBD2. The V gene's germline CDR1 is KGHSH and CDR2 LQKENI. The V gene end was trimmed by 2 bases and the J gene end by 7 bases; junction bases not matched to a gene: 6. CDR3 length: 17 residues. The CDR3, as DNA: TGTGCCAGCTCACCAGGACTAGCGGGAGGGCCGGGTAATGAGCAGTTCTTC. Protein: CASSPGLAGGPGNEQFF.

Worth noting for this clone: Other DNA sequences in this specimen translate into the identical CDR3. The chain has TRBV6-5 and TRBJ2-7, with TRBD2 matching over 10 bases. The V segment lost 6 bases and the J segment 4 bases; nucleotides outside the gene matches: 3. The germline V gene encodes CDR1 MNHEY and CDR2 SVGAGI. CDR3 length: 13 residues. The CDR3 loop is CASRPSGGYEQYV. CDR3 nucleotide sequence: TGTGCCAGCAGGCCTAGCGGGGGTTACGAGCAGTACGTC.

V and J are TRBV19 and TRBJ2-3; TRBD1 aligns across 9 bases. From germline, CDR1 is LNHDA and CDR2 SQIVND (reference sequence). CDR3 length: 15 amino acids. The ends lost 7 bases at V and 1 base at J; junction bases unmatched: 6. The CDR3 nucleotides are TGTGCCAGTAACGCACAGGGGGCCGGCACAGATACGCAGTATTTT. Its protein product is CASNAQGAGTDTQYF.